The present entry profiles one T cell receptor beta chain with its context. CDR1 and CDR2 from the germline V gene are PRHDT and FYEKMQ (reference sequence). V was pared by 6 bases and J by 2 bases, with 11 bases between. CDR3 size: 14 residues. These data are taken from a study of CD8 T cells in Susac syndrome. Random hexamers were used to reverse transcribe the RNA input (roughly 0.5 to 1 ug). Amplification of TCR beta CDR3 was carried out by immunoSEQ multiplex PCR, which covered 54 Vbeta and 13 Jbeta segments. TCRdb reprocessed the immunoSEQ multiplex PCR reads via MiXCR and lists one record per CDR3 protein. The sample holds about 150,000 distinct CDR3 sequences; 85% to 95% are singletons and the top ten take 0.15% to 0.2%.

The sequence was obtained from a human donor with Susac syndrome. The chain has TRBV13 and TRBJ1-3; D call uncertain. What was sequenced was CD4+ T cells from PBMCs. CDR3 nucleotides: TGTGCCAGCAGGCTGACCCCCACTGGAAACACCATATATTTT. Protein: CASRLTPTGNTIYF.